This is a list of T cell receptor beta chains from one sample in a study of blood T cell repertoires in COVID-19. TCRdb keeps only in-frame clones here, not all; method: immunoSEQ multiplex PCR. The sample yields roughly 220,000 clones, approximately 84% seen once. Sequences were obtained from PBMCs or T cells enriched from blood (not recorded which). Receptors were obtained from a man aged 35-49 years who had recovered from COVID-19. CDR3s include the opening cysteine and the closing phenylalanine or tryptophan. The D gene is left open where the match is weak. Some rows mark clone size as missing; the rest say once, few, many or name a class of expanded clone.

. . TRBJ2-7 TRBV27 CASSPAQGLSEQYF TGTGCCAGCTCCCCGGCACAGGGCCTCTCCGAGCAGTACTTC
. . TRBJ1-1 TRBV7-8 CASSRIENTEAFF TGTGCCAGCAGCCGAATAGAGAACACTGAAGCTTTCTTT
. . TRBJ1-5 TRBV28 CASSFTGRAYQPQHF TGTGCCAGCAGTTTCACAGGCCGGGCTTATCAGCCCCAGCATTTT
. . TRBJ2-7 TRBV2 CASSEQGEGYEQYF TGTGCCAGCAGTGAACAGGGTGAAGGCTACGAGCAGTACTTC
. . TRBJ1-1 TRBV28 CASRITNMNTEAFF TGTGCCAGCAGGATCACCAACATGAACACTGAAGCTTTCTTT
. . TRBJ1-6 TRBV9 CASSVAGKYNSPLHF TGTGCCAGCAGCGTAGCCGGGAAGTATAATTCACCCCTCCACTTT
few . TRBJ1-4 TRBV4-1 CASSQDQEAKLFF TGCGCCAGCAGCCAAGATCAGGAGGCAAAACTGTTTTTT
. . TRBJ2-5 TRBV9 CASSSQYSSETQYF TGTGCCAGCAGCTCACAATACAGCAGCGAGACCCAGTACTTC
. . TRBJ1-2 TRBV7-8 CASSLTGYGYTF TGTGCCAGCAGCCTTACCGGCTATGGCTACACCTTC
. . TRBJ1-1 TRBV10-3 CAISGASMNTEAFF TGTGCCATCAGTGGGGCCTCAATGAACACTGAAGCTTTCTTT
. TRBD1 TRBJ1-5 TRBV16 CASSDRGESNQPQHF TGTGCCAGCAGCGACAGGGGAGAAAGCAATCAGCCCCAGCATTTT
. TRBD1 TRBJ1-2 TRBV28 CASTMDRVYGYTF TGTGCCAGCACCATGGACAGGGTTTATGGCTACACCTTC
. TRBD1 TRBJ1-1 TRBV29-1 CSASGQVGSEAFF TGCAGCGCTTCTGGACAGGTTGGGTCTGAAGCTTTCTTT
. TRBD2 TRBJ2-7 TRBV27 CASSSGLAAYEQYF TGTGCCAGCAGCTCTGGACTAGCAGCCTACGAGCAGTACTTC
. . TRBJ2-7 TRBV11-2 CASSSMRDGTYEQYF TGTGCCAGCAGCTCAATGCGGGACGGAACCTACGAGCAGTACTTC
. TRBD1 TRBJ1-2 TRBV13 CASSLSGQGSGYTF TGTGCCAGCAGCTTATCGGGACAGGGGAGCGGCTACACCTTC
few TRBD1 TRBJ1-1 TRBV5-4 CASSPRQGENTEAFF TGTGCCAGCAGCCCTAGACAGGGGGAAAACACTGAAGCTTTCTTT
. TRBD1 TRBJ1-1 TRBV6-5 CASWDSSTLGLAFF TGTGCCAGCTGGGACAGCTCAACACTCGGGCTAGCTTTCTTT
once . TRBJ1-5 TRBV7-9 CASSFAGSSNQPQHF TGTGCCAGCAGCTTTGCGGGGTCAAGCAATCAGCCCCAGCATTTT
. . TRBJ2-7 TRBV2 CASSEGGRGVYEQYF TGTGCCAGCAGTGAAGGCGGCAGGGGGGTTTACGAGCAGTACTTC
few . TRBJ1-3 TRBV2 CASRAGWSSGNTIYF TGTGCCAGCAGGGCCGGTTGGAGCTCTGGAAACACCATATATTTT
. TRBD1 TRBJ1-2 TRBV3-1/TRBV3-2 CASSPWDRGGYTF TGTGCCAGCAGCCCATGGGACAGGGGCGGCTACACCTTC
. . TRBJ1-5 TRBV3-1/TRBV3-2 CASSREGQLDQPQHF TGTGCCAGCAGCCGAGAGGGACAACTGGATCAGCCCCAGCATTTT
few . TRBJ1-1 TRBV7-3 CASSLSEVTEAFF TGTGCCAGCAGCTTATCCGAGGTCACTGAAGCTTTCTTT
. . TRBJ2-2 TRBV7-2 CASSPRIANTGELFF TGTGCCAGCAGCCCCCGTATAGCGAACACCGGGGAGCTGTTTTTT
many TRBD1 TRBJ1-1 TRBV5-1 CASSLARQGAEAFF TGCGCCAGCAGCTTGGCCCGGCAGGGGGCTGAAGCTTTCTTT
. TRBD2 TRBJ2-7 TRBV7-9 CASSPTSGVPYEQYF TGTGCCAGCAGCCCGACTAGCGGGGTACCCTACGAGCAGTACTTC
. . TRBJ2-7 TRBV28 CASGDVGGGDEQYF TGTGCCAGCGGGGATGTAGGAGGGGGCGACGAGCAGTACTTC
. TRBD1 TRBJ1-4 TRBV9 CASSVALDRGHEKLFF TGTGCCAGCAGCGTAGCTTTGGACAGGGGGCACGAAAAACTGTTTTTT
. . TRBJ2-3 TRBV5-4 CASREGTHAASDTQYF TGTGCCAGCAGGGAAGGGACTCATGCTGCGTCGGATACGCAGTATTTT
few . TRBJ1-2 TRBV2 CASTEIRDYGYTF TGTGCCAGCACGGAAATCCGGGACTATGGCTACACCTTC
once . TRBJ2-5 TRBV20-1 CSASPGQENQETQYF TGCAGTGCTAGTCCGGGACAAGAAAACCAAGAGACCCAGTACTTC